Listed below are T cell receptor beta chains from one sample, sequenced in a study of shared clonotypes between healthy human individuals. TCRdb keeps only in-frame clones here, not all; method: immunoSEQ multiplex PCR. The sample consists of millions of clones, just over 90% of them appearing once. Source material: naive CD4+ T cells from PBMCs. Receptor source: a man between 18 and 35 years old in good health. Some clones in this sample may be carry-over from other donors' samples. Each CDR3 is given with its conserved first and last residue. The D gene is left open where the match is weak. Clone size is given for some rows only: seen once, a few or many times, or a class if the clone is expanded.

d_call: TRBD2; cdr3_length: 12; j_call: TRBJ2-5; v_call: TRBV5-1; clone_size: .; cdr3_aa: CASSFGGETQYF; cdr3_nt: TGCGCCAGCAGCTTCGGGGGGGAGACCCAGTACTTC
d_call: TRBD2; cdr3_length: 18; j_call: TRBJ2-1; v_call: TRBV7-8; clone_size: once; cdr3_aa: CASGETTSGRTIYNEQFF; cdr3_nt: TGTGCCAGCGGCGAAACGACTAGCGGGAGGACTATCTACAATGAGCAGTTCTTC
d_call: .; cdr3_length: 16; j_call: TRBJ2-5; v_call: TRBV10-3; clone_size: .; cdr3_aa: CAISEEGTFVKETQYF; cdr3_nt: TGTGCCATCAGTGAAGAGGGGACCTTCGTAAAAGAGACCCAGTACTTC
d_call: TRBD1; cdr3_length: 15; j_call: TRBJ1-1; v_call: TRBV30; clone_size: .; cdr3_aa: CAWSRTGGLVTEAFF; cdr3_nt: TGTGCCTGGAGTCGGACAGGGGGCCTGGTCACTGAAGCTTTCTTT
d_call: .; cdr3_length: 15; j_call: TRBJ2-1; v_call: TRBV6-5; clone_size: .; cdr3_aa: CASSLTYSSYNEQFF; cdr3_nt: TGTGCCAGCAGTCTGACATACAGCTCCTACAATGAGCAGTTCTTC
d_call: .; cdr3_length: 13; j_call: TRBJ1-3; v_call: TRBV7-3; clone_size: .; cdr3_aa: CASSPDGGNTIYF; cdr3_nt: TGTGCCAGCAGCCCGGACGGTGGAAACACCATATATTTT
d_call: .; cdr3_length: 14; j_call: TRBJ2-7; v_call: TRBV6-1; clone_size: .; cdr3_aa: CASSAGQSSYEQYF; cdr3_nt: TGTGCCAGCAGTGCAGGACAGAGCTCCTACGAGCAGTACTTC
d_call: TRBD1; cdr3_length: 17; j_call: TRBJ2-7; v_call: TRBV5-1; clone_size: .; cdr3_aa: CASSQGGDYRGPYEQYF; cdr3_nt: TGCGCCAGCAGCCAAGGGGGAGATTACAGGGGGCCCTACGAGCAGTACTTC
d_call: .; cdr3_length: 14; j_call: TRBJ1-4; v_call: TRBV28; clone_size: .; cdr3_aa: CASSTRGTNEKLFF; cdr3_nt: TGTGCCAGCAGCACACGGGGGACTAATGAAAAACTGTTTTTT
d_call: .; cdr3_length: 12; j_call: TRBJ2-5; v_call: TRBV7-9; clone_size: .; cdr3_aa: CASNRAGETQYF; cdr3_nt: TGTGCCAGCAACAGGGCTGGAGAGACCCAGTACTTC
d_call: TRBD2; cdr3_length: 15; j_call: TRBJ2-2; v_call: TRBV15; clone_size: .; cdr3_aa: CATSREGLAAGELFF; cdr3_nt: TGTGCCACCAGCAGAGAGGGACTAGCGGCCGGGGAGCTGTTTTTT
d_call: .; cdr3_length: 16; j_call: TRBJ2-3; v_call: TRBV9; clone_size: .; cdr3_aa: CASSAFGGFATDTQYF; cdr3_nt: TGTGCCAGCAGCGCCTTTGGTGGATTTGCCACAGATACGCAGTATTTT
d_call: TRBD1; cdr3_length: 15; j_call: TRBJ1-2; v_call: TRBV19; clone_size: .; cdr3_aa: CASSIAGQGVYGYTF; cdr3_nt: TGTGCCAGTAGTATCGCGGGACAGGGAGTCTATGGCTACACCTTC
d_call: .; cdr3_length: 14; j_call: TRBJ2-3; v_call: TRBV11-1; clone_size: .; cdr3_aa: CASSLAARHDTQYF; cdr3_nt: TGTGCCAGCAGCTTAGCAGCCCGGCATGATACGCAGTATTTT
d_call: TRBD1; cdr3_length: 14; j_call: TRBJ1-1; v_call: TRBV30; clone_size: .; cdr3_aa: CAWNRAGGGTEAFF; cdr3_nt: TGTGCCTGGAATCGGGCAGGGGGAGGCACTGAAGCTTTCTTT
d_call: .; cdr3_length: 13; j_call: TRBJ2-7; v_call: TRBV19; clone_size: .; cdr3_aa: CASSMDTSYEQYF; cdr3_nt: TGTGCCAGTAGTATGGACACCTCCTACGAGCAGTACTTC
d_call: TRBD2; cdr3_length: 16; j_call: TRBJ2-7; v_call: TRBV28; clone_size: .; cdr3_aa: CASSSYGTSGSYEQYF; cdr3_nt: TGTGCCAGCAGTTCCTACGGGACTAGCGGGAGCTACGAGCAGTACTTC
d_call: TRBD2; cdr3_length: 14; j_call: TRBJ2-7; v_call: TRBV28; clone_size: .; cdr3_aa: CASSLAGGSYEQYF; cdr3_nt: TGTGCCAGCAGCTTAGCGGGGGGCTCCTACGAGCAGTACTTC
d_call: .; cdr3_length: 14; j_call: TRBJ2-5; v_call: TRBV29-1; clone_size: .; cdr3_aa: CSVHGTGGRETQYF; cdr3_nt: TGCAGCGTTCACGGGACGGGCGGTAGGGAGACCCAGTACTTC
d_call: TRBD1; cdr3_length: 12; j_call: TRBJ1-1; v_call: TRBV18; clone_size: few; cdr3_aa: CASSPGAGGAFF; cdr3_nt: TGTGCCAGCTCACCAGGGGCAGGGGGTGCTTTCTTT
d_call: .; cdr3_length: 16; j_call: TRBJ2-7; v_call: TRBV6-1; clone_size: .; cdr3_aa: CASSETLVQVPYEQYF; cdr3_nt: TGTGCCAGCAGTGAAACTCTGGTTCAAGTCCCCTACGAGCAGTACTTC
d_call: .; cdr3_length: 15; j_call: TRBJ1-4; v_call: TRBV2; clone_size: .; cdr3_aa: CASSESGRANEKLFF; cdr3_nt: TGTGCCAGCAGTGAATCCGGAAGGGCTAATGAAAAACTGTTTTTT
d_call: .; cdr3_length: 14; j_call: TRBJ1-4; v_call: TRBV4-1; clone_size: .; cdr3_aa: CASSIPGGREKLFF; cdr3_nt: TGCGCCAGCAGTATCCCTGGGGGTAGAGAAAAACTGTTTTTT
d_call: .; cdr3_length: 16; j_call: TRBJ2-6; v_call: TRBV28; clone_size: .; cdr3_aa: CASSLRGATGANVLTF; cdr3_nt: TGTGCCAGCAGTTTAAGGGGGGCCACCGGGGCCAACGTCCTGACTTTC
d_call: TRBD2; cdr3_length: 15; j_call: TRBJ2-1; v_call: TRBV9; clone_size: .; cdr3_aa: CASSPGLATYNEQFF; cdr3_nt: TGTGCCAGCAGCCCGGGACTAGCGACCTACAATGAGCAGTTCTTC
d_call: .; cdr3_length: 13; j_call: TRBJ2-5; v_call: TRBV28; clone_size: .; cdr3_aa: CASSSRHQETQYF; cdr3_nt: TGTGCCAGCAGTAGCAGGCACCAAGAGACCCAGTACTTC
d_call: .; cdr3_length: 14; j_call: TRBJ2-7; v_call: TRBV5-1; clone_size: .; cdr3_aa: CASSFGGLAGEQYF; cdr3_nt: TGCGCCAGCAGCTTTGGGGGGTTGGCTGGCGAGCAGTACTTC
d_call: .; cdr3_length: 15; j_call: TRBJ1-2; v_call: TRBV5-4; clone_size: .; cdr3_aa: CASSLGDGGVQGYTF; cdr3_nt: TGTGCCAGCAGCTTGGGAGATGGAGGGGTTCAGGGCTACACCTTC
d_call: TRBD1; cdr3_length: 15; j_call: TRBJ2-1; v_call: TRBV7-9; clone_size: .; cdr3_aa: CASRDRQGLGNEQFF; cdr3_nt: TGTGCCAGCAGGGACAGACAGGGGCTAGGTAATGAGCAGTTCTTC
d_call: TRBD2; cdr3_length: 15; j_call: TRBJ2-7; v_call: TRBV6-5; clone_size: .; cdr3_aa: CASSYSAGESNEQYF; cdr3_nt: TGTGCCAGCAGTTACTCGGCGGGAGAATCGAACGAGCAGTACTTC
d_call: .; cdr3_length: 12; j_call: TRBJ2-3; v_call: TRBV10-3; clone_size: .; cdr3_aa: CAIMGSTDTQYF; cdr3_nt: TGTGCCATCATGGGGTCCACCGATACGCAGTATTTT
d_call: TRBD1; cdr3_length: 14; j_call: TRBJ1-1; v_call: TRBV5-8; clone_size: once; cdr3_aa: CASSPRTGGTEAFF; cdr3_nt: TGTGCCAGCAGCCCCAGGACAGGGGGGACTGAAGCTTTCTTT
d_call: .; cdr3_length: 13; j_call: TRBJ2-7; v_call: TRBV2; clone_size: .; cdr3_aa: CASRDEVPYEQYF; cdr3_nt: TGTGCCAGCAGAGACGAGGTCCCCTACGAGCAGTACTTC
d_call: .; cdr3_length: 13; j_call: TRBJ2-1; v_call: TRBV5-1; clone_size: .; cdr3_aa: CASSLDGASEQFF; cdr3_nt: TGCGCCAGCAGCTTGGACGGAGCCAGTGAGCAGTTCTTC
d_call: .; cdr3_length: 15; j_call: TRBJ1-2; v_call: TRBV6-5; clone_size: .; cdr3_aa: CASSYSHNFNYGYTF; cdr3_nt: TGTGCCAGCAGTTACTCTCATAACTTTAACTATGGCTACACCTTC
d_call: .; cdr3_length: 14; j_call: TRBJ1-2; v_call: TRBV27; clone_size: .; cdr3_aa: CASTRNREDYGYTF; cdr3_nt: TGTGCCAGCACCCGGAACAGGGAAGACTATGGCTACACCTTC
d_call: TRBD2; cdr3_length: 16; j_call: TRBJ2-1; v_call: TRBV4-2; clone_size: .; cdr3_aa: CASSQYRGEGYNEQFF; cdr3_nt: TGTGCCAGCAGCCAGTACCGGGGGGAGGGTTACAATGAGCAGTTCTTC
d_call: .; cdr3_length: 16; j_call: TRBJ2-7; v_call: TRBV28; clone_size: .; cdr3_aa: CASSLGGGGAIYEQYF; cdr3_nt: TGTGCCAGCAGCCTCGGGGGAGGGGGTGCAATCTACGAGCAGTACTTC
d_call: .; cdr3_length: 14; j_call: TRBJ2-7; v_call: TRBV7-2; clone_size: .; cdr3_aa: CASSPQRLSYEQYF; cdr3_nt: TGTGCCAGCAGCCCCCAGCGCCTATCCTACGAGCAGTACTTC
d_call: .; cdr3_length: 13; j_call: TRBJ1-5; v_call: TRBV7-2; clone_size: few; cdr3_aa: CASSAQINQPQHF; cdr3_nt: TGTGCCAGCAGCGCCCAGATCAATCAGCCCCAGCATTTT
d_call: .; cdr3_length: 15; j_call: TRBJ2-7; v_call: TRBV7-2; clone_size: .; cdr3_aa: CASSLGPASSYEQYF; cdr3_nt: TGTGCCAGCAGCTTAGGACCGGCGAGCTCCTACGAGCAGTACTTC
d_call: TRBD1; cdr3_length: 14; j_call: TRBJ2-7; v_call: TRBV18; clone_size: .; cdr3_aa: CASSPGTASYEQYF; cdr3_nt: TGTGCCAGCTCACCCGGGACAGCGTCCTACGAGCAGTACTTC
d_call: .; cdr3_length: 12; j_call: TRBJ1-5; v_call: TRBV27; clone_size: .; cdr3_aa: CASRTGDQPQHF; cdr3_nt: TGTGCCAGCAGGACTGGTGATCAGCCCCAGCATTTT
d_call: TRBD2; cdr3_length: 14; j_call: TRBJ2-7; v_call: TRBV18; clone_size: .; cdr3_aa: CASSPGTSSYEQYF; cdr3_nt: TGTGCCAGCTCGCCTGGGACTAGCTCCTACGAGCAGTACTTC
d_call: .; cdr3_length: 15; j_call: TRBJ1-1; v_call: TRBV6-5; clone_size: .; cdr3_aa: CASSYSKNLNTEAFF; cdr3_nt: TGTGCCAGCAGTTACTCGAAGAATTTGAACACTGAAGCTTTCTTT
d_call: .; cdr3_length: 13; j_call: TRBJ2-7; v_call: TRBV7-2; clone_size: .; cdr3_aa: CASSFRGGREQYF; cdr3_nt: TGTGCCAGCAGCTTTAGGGGTGGGCGCGAGCAGTACTTC
d_call: TRBD1; cdr3_length: 15; j_call: TRBJ2-1; v_call: TRBV18; clone_size: .; cdr3_aa: CASSQTGGVYNEQFF; cdr3_nt: TGTGCCAGCTCACAGACAGGGGGCGTCTACAATGAGCAGTTCTTC
d_call: TRBD2; cdr3_length: 17; j_call: TRBJ2-3; v_call: TRBV4-1; clone_size: .; cdr3_aa: CASSQEQSGRVTDTQYF; cdr3_nt: TGCGCCAGCAGCCAAGAACAAAGCGGGAGGGTAACAGATACGCAGTATTTT
d_call: .; cdr3_length: 13; j_call: TRBJ2-5; v_call: TRBV7-9; clone_size: .; cdr3_aa: CASRGPGQETQYF; cdr3_nt: TGTGCCAGCAGAGGGCCCGGTCAAGAGACCCAGTACTTC
d_call: .; cdr3_length: 15; j_call: TRBJ2-7; v_call: TRBV7-2; clone_size: .; cdr3_aa: CASSLGPTTTYEQYF; cdr3_nt: TGTGCCAGCAGCTTGGGACCGACTACCACCTACGAGCAGTACTTC
d_call: .; cdr3_length: 14; j_call: TRBJ1-6; v_call: TRBV4-3; clone_size: .; cdr3_aa: CASSQEGTNAPLHF; cdr3_nt: TGCGCCAGCAGCCAGGAAGGCACAAATGCGCCCCTCCACTTT
d_call: .; cdr3_length: 11; j_call: TRBJ2-1; v_call: TRBV20-1; clone_size: .; cdr3_aa: CSASTSNEQFF; cdr3_nt: TGCAGTGCTAGCACCAGTAATGAGCAGTTCTTC
d_call: .; cdr3_length: 13; j_call: TRBJ1-2; v_call: TRBV27; clone_size: .; cdr3_aa: CASSFTAGYGYTF; cdr3_nt: TGTGCCAGCAGTTTCACAGCTGGCTATGGCTACACCTTC
d_call: .; cdr3_length: 14; j_call: TRBJ1-5; v_call: TRBV5-1; clone_size: .; cdr3_aa: CASSLTGGDQPQHF; cdr3_nt: TGCGCCAGCAGCTTGACGGGGGGAGATCAGCCCCAGCATTTT
d_call: .; cdr3_length: 15; j_call: TRBJ2-1; v_call: TRBV7-3; clone_size: .; cdr3_aa: CASSNRADPYNEQFF; cdr3_nt: TGTGCCAGCAGCAACAGGGCCGACCCTTACAATGAGCAGTTCTTC
d_call: .; cdr3_length: 15; j_call: TRBJ2-2; v_call: TRBV30; clone_size: .; cdr3_aa: CAWAWGGANTGELFF; cdr3_nt: TGTGCCTGGGCATGGGGGGGCGCGAACACCGGGGAGCTGTTTTTT
d_call: .; cdr3_length: 13; j_call: TRBJ1-1; v_call: TRBV6-1; clone_size: .; cdr3_aa: CASSEWGYTEAFF; cdr3_nt: TGTGCCAGCAGTGAATGGGGGTACACTGAAGCTTTCTTT
d_call: TRBD2; cdr3_length: 15; j_call: TRBJ2-7; v_call: TRBV7-6; clone_size: .; cdr3_aa: CASSLTGGSSYEQYF; cdr3_nt: TGTGCCAGCAGCTTAACCGGGGGGAGCTCCTACGAGCAGTACTTC
d_call: .; cdr3_length: 13; j_call: TRBJ2-1; v_call: TRBV6-1; clone_size: .; cdr3_aa: CASSESRGREQFF; cdr3_nt: TGTGCCAGCAGTGAATCCCGGGGGAGGGAGCAGTTCTTC